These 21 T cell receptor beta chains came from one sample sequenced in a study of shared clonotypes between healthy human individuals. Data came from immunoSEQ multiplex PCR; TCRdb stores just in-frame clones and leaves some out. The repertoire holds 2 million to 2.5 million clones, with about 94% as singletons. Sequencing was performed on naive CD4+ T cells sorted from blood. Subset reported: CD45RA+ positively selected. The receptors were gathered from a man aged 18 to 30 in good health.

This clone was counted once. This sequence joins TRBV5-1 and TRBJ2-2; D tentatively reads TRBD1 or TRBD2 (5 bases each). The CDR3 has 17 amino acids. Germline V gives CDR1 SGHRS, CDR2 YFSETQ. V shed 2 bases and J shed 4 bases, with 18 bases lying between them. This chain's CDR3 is CASSLAYGTVGTGELFF. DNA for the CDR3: TGCGCCAGCAGCTTAGCATACGGGACGGTTGGCACCGGGGAGCTGTTTTTT.

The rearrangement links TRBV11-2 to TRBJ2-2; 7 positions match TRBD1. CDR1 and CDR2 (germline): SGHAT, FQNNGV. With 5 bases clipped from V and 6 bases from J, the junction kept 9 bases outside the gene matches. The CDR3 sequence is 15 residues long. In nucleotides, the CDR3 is TGTGCCAGCAGCAAAGACAGGGTGTCCGCCGGGGAGCTGTTTTTT. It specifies CASSKDRVSAGELFF.

CDR3 sequence: CASSPLMGPTEAFF. CDR3 in DNA: TGCGCCAGCAGCCCTTTGATGGGGCCAACTGAAGCTTTCTTT. V and J are TRBV5-1 and TRBJ1-1; D perhaps matches TRBD1 (5 bases). CDR3 length equals 14 residues. V lost 4 bases, J lost 5 bases, and 15 bases lay in between. Germline V gene lookup returns CDR1 SGHRS and CDR2 YFSETQ.

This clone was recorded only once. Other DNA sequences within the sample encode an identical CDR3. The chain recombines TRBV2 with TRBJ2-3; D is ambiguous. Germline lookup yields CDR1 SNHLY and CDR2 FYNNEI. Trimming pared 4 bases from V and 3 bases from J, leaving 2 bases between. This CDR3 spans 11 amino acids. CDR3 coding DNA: TGTGCCAGCAGTGTAACAGATACGCAGTATTTT. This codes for CASSVTDTQYF.

CDR3 in amino acids: CASSLVYGGTQETQYF. DNA of the CDR3: TGTGCCAGCAGCTTAGTGTATGGGGGGACTCAAGAGACCCAGTACTTC. The chain combines TRBV7-2 with TRBJ2-5; D possibly corresponds to TRBD2 (6 bases). Germline-derived CDR1 and CDR2 are SGHTA and FQGNSA. The germline V and J ends were trimmed by 1 base and 2 bases, with 14 bases remaining between them. CDR3 length: 16 amino acids. Filled out from reference TRBV7-2 and TRBJ2-5, the complete variable domain reads GAGVSQSPSNKVTEKGKDVELRCDPISGHTALYWYRQSLGQGLEFLIYFQGNSAPDKSGLPSDRFSAERTGGSVSTLTIQRTQQEDSAVYLCASSLVYGGTQETQYFGPGTRLLVL.

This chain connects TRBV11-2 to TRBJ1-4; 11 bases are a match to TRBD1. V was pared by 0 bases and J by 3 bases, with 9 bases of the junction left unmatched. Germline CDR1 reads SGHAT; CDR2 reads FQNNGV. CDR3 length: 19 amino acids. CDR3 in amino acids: CASSLDRDRGDAANEKLFF. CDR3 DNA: TGTGCCAGCAGCTTAGACCGGGACAGGGGGGATGCGGCTAATGAAAAACTGTTTTTT.

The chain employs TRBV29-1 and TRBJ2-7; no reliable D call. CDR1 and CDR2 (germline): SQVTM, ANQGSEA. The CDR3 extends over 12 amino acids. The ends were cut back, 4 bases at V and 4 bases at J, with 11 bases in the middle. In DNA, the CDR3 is TGCAGCGTTGCCAAGGGCGGATACGAGCAGTACTTC. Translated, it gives CSVAKGGYEQYF.

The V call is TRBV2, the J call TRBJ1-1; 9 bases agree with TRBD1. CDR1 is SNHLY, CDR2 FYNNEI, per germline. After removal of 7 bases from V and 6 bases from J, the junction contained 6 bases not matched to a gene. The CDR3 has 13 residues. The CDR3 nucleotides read TGTGCCAGCACCACGGACAGGGGCGCTGAAGCTTTCTTT. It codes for CASTTDRGAEAFF.

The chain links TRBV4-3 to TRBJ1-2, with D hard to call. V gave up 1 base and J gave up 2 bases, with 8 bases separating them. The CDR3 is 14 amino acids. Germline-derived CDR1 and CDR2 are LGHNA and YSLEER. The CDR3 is CASSQVFLNYGYTF. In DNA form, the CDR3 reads TGCGCCAGCAGCCAAGTATTCTTAAACTATGGCTACACCTTC.

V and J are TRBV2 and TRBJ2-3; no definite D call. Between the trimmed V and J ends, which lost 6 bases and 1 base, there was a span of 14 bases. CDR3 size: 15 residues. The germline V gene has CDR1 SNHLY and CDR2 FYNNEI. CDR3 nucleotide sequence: TGTGCCAGCAGAAAGACTTTCGCACGCACAGATACGCAGTATTTT. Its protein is CASRKTFARTDTQYF.

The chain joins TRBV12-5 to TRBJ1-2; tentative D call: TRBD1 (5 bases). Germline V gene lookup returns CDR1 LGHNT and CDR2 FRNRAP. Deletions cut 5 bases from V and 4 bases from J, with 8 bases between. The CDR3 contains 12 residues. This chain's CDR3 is CASGLQGYGYTF. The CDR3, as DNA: TGTGCTAGTGGTCTTCAGGGCTATGGCTACACCTTC.

This CDR3 is CARRGDSEEQYF. CDR3 in DNA: TGTGCCCGAAGGGGGGACAGTGAGGAGCAGTACTTC. This sequence joins TRBV30 and TRBJ2-7, with D maybe TRBD1 (7 bases). The germline V gene encodes CDR1 GTSNPN and CDR2 SVGIG (reference sequence). The ends were cut back, 8 bases at V and 7 bases at J, with 18 bases in the middle. This CDR3 spans 12 amino acids.

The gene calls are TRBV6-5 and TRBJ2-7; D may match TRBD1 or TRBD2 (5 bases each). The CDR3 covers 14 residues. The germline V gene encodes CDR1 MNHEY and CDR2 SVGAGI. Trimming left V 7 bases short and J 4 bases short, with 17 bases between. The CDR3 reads CASNRAGTVYEQYF. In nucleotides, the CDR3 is TGTGCCAGCAATCGGGCCGGGACGGTATACGAGCAGTACTTC.

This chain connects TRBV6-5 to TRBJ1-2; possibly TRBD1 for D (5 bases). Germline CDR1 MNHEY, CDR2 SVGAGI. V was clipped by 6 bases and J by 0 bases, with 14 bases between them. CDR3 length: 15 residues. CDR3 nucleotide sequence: TGTGCCAGCAGAAACTCCGGGGGGGCTAACTATGGCTACACCTTC. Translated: CASRNSGGANYGYTF.

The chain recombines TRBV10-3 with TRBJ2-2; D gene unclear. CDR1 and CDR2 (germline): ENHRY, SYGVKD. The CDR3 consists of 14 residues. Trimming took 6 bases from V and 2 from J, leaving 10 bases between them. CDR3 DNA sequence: TGTGCCATCAGCCCGGGCCTAAACACCGGGGAGCTGTTTTTT. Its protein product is CAISPGLNTGELFF.

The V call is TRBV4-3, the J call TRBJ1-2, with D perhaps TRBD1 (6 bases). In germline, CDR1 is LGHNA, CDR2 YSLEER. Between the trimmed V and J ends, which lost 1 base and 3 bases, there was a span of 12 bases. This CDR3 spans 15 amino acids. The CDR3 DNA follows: TGCGCCAGCAGCCAAGGTCCCAGGGGTGACTATGGCTACACCTTC. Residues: CASSQGPRGDYGYTF.

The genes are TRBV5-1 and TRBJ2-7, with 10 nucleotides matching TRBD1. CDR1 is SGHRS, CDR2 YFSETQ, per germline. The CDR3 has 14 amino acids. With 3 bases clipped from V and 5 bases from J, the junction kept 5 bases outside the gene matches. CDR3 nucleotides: TGCGCCAGCAGCTGGACGACAGGGGGCAACGAGCAGTACTTC. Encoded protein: CASSWTTGGNEQYF.

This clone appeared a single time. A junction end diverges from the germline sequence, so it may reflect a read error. In nucleotides, the CDR3 is TGTGCCAGCAGCTTAGTTCCCGGGACCTTCGGAGACTTC. Residues: CASSLVPGTFGDF. This sequence joins TRBV5-4 and TRBJ2-7, with D possibly called TRBD1 or TRBD2 (5 bases each). Germline V CDR1 and CDR2: SGHNT, YYREEE (reference sequence). This CDR3 has 13 residues. The whole variable domain, filled in from reference TRBV5-4 and TRBJ2-7, reads ETGVTQSPTHLIKTRGQQVTLRCSSQSGHNTVSWYQQALGQGPQFIFQYYREEENGRGNFPPRFSGLQFPNYSSELNVNALELDDSALYLCASSLVPGTFGDFGPGTRLTVT.

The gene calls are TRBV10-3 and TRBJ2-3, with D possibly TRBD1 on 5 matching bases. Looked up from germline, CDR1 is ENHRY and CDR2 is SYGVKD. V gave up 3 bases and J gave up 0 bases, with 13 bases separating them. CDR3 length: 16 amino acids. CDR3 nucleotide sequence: TGTGCCATCAGTGACGGTAGGGGTACTAGCACAGATACGCAGTATTTT. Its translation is CAISDGRGTSTDTQYF.

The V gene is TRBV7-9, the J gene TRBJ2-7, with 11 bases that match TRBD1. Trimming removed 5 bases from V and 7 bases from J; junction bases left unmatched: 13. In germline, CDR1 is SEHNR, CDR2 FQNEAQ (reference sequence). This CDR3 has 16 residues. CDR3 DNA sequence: TGTGCCAGCAGCCCCACCGGGACAGGGGGATCTGCGGAGCAGTACTTC. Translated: CASSPTGTGGSAEQYF. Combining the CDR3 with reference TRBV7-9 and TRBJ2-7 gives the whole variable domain DTGVSQNPRHKITKRGQNVTFRCDPISEHNRLYWYRQTLGQGPEFLTYFQNEAQLEKSRLLSDRFSAERPKGSFSTLEIQRTEQGDSAMYLCASSPTGTGGSAEQYFGPGTRLTVT.

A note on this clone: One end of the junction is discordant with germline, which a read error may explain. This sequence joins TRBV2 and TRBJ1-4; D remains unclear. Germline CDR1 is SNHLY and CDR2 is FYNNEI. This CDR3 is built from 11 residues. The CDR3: CASSEAGDPRF. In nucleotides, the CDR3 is TGTGCCAGCAGTGAAGCAGGAGATCCGCGTTTT.